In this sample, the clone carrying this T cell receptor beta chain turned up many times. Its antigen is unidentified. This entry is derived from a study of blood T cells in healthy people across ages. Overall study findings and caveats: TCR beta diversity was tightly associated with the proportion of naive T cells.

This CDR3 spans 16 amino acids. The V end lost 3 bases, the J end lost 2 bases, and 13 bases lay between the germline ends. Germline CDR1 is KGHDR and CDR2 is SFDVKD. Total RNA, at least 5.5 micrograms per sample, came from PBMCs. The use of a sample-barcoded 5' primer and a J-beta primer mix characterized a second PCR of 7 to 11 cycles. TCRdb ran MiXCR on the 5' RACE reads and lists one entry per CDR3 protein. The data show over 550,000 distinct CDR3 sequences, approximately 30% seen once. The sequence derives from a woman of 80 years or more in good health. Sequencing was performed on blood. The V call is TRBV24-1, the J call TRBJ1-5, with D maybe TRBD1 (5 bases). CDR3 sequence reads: CATSDGSRVGNQPQHF. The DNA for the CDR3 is TGTGCCACCAGTGATGGTTCCAGGGTGGGCAATCAGCCCCAGCATTTT.